Below, 15 T cell receptor beta chains from the same sample are listed, as sequenced in a study of blood T cell repertoires in COVID-19. Clones were read by immunoSEQ multiplex PCR, and TCRdb kept only the in-frame ones, dropping some. This table holds roughly 240,000 clones, roughly 85% found once. Sample: peripheral blood. The source of these receptors is a man in his sixties who had recovered from COVID-19.

The J gene is TRBJ2-2, the V gene TRBV11-3; 11 nucleotides match TRBD2. J gave up 3 bases and V 0 bases, and 12 bases lay outside the gene matches. This CDR3 contains 20 residues. Germline CDR1 is SGHNT and CDR2 is YENEEA. CDR3 sequence: CASSLDGTSGNPGHTGELFF. The CDR3 bases are TGTGCCAGCAGCTTAGATGGGACTAGCGGAAACCCGGGGCACACCGGGGAGCTGTTTTTT.

This chain uses TRBV28 with TRBJ2-7; D remains ambiguous. The CDR3 is 12 residues long. V was clipped by 3 bases and J by 3 bases, with 6 bases between them. In germline, CDR1 is MDHEN, CDR2 SYDVKM. This CDR3 is CASSFASYEQYF. CDR3 DNA: TGTGCCAGCAGTTTCGCCAGCTACGAGCAGTACTTC. Based on the CDR3 plus reference TRBV28 and TRBJ2-7, the full variable domain is DVKVTQSSRYLVKRTGEKVFLECVQDMDHENMFWYRQDPGLGLRLIYFSYDVKMKEKGDIPEGYSVSREKKERFSLILESASTNQTSMYLCASSFASYEQYFGPGTRLTVT.

This clone has just a few counts. This chain connects TRBV6-1 to TRBJ1-1; 11 bases fit TRBD1. Germline V gene sequence: CDR1 MNHNS, CDR2 SASEGT. With 3 bases clipped from V and 7 bases from J, the junction kept 7 bases outside the gene matches. The CDR3 runs 15 residues. This chain's CDR3 is CASSEGQGVDLEAFF. The CDR3 DNA reads TGTGCCAGCAGTGAGGGACAGGGGGTTGATCTTGAAGCTTTCTTT.

V and J are TRBV2 and TRBJ2-4, with 8 positions matching TRBD1. V gave up 5 bases and J gave up 9 bases; unmatched junction bases: 6. Looked up from germline, CDR1 is SNHLY and CDR2 is FYNNEI. CDR3 length equals 13 residues. CDR3 amino acids: CASSLGQGSIQYF. The CDR3 DNA reads as TGTGCCAGCAGTTTAGGACAGGGTAGCATTCAGTACTTC.

The chain joins TRBV10-3 to TRBJ1-6; 9 bases match TRBD1. Per germline, CDR1 ENHRY and CDR2 SYGVKD. This CDR3 region has 16 residues. Trimming took 4 bases from V and 5 from J; bases not matched to a gene: 6. The CDR3 DNA sequence: TGTGCCATCAGTGCCGCACGGGACAGGGATAATTCACCCCTCCACTTT. This gives the protein CAISAARDRDNSPLHF.

The V call is TRBV30, the J call TRBJ2-7; possible D gene TRBD2, 6 bases. The germline V and J ends were trimmed by 0 bases and 6 bases, with 24 bases remaining between them. The CDR3 is 17 residues long. Per the germline V gene, CDR1 is GTSNPN and CDR2 is SVGIG (reference sequence). As DNA, the CDR3 is TGTGCCTGGAGTGTACGGGGTAGCGGCTCCTTTTCGCCCGAGCAGTACTTC. It is translated as CAWSVRGSGSFSPEQYF.

Here the CDR3 reads CAWRPGQGYTEAFF. The CDR3 bases are TGTGCCTGGAGACCTGGACAGGGGTACACTGAAGCTTTCTTT. J is TRBJ1-1 and V is TRBV30; TRBD1 agrees at 9 bases. V lost 3 bases, J lost 3 bases, and 5 bases stayed unmatched. The CDR3 runs 14 residues. The germline CDR1 and CDR2 sequences are GTSNPN and SVGIG (reference sequence).

The rearrangement joins TRBV4-1 to TRBJ2-1, with D maybe TRBD1 (8 bases). The CDR3 consists of 14 residues. The germline CDR1 and CDR2 sequences are MGHRA and YSYEKL. The ends were cut back, 1 base at V and 9 bases at J, with 13 bases in the middle. The CDR3 region has the DNA TGCGCCAGCAGCCAAGTGGACAGGGAGGGTGAGCAGTTCTTC. This sequence encodes CASSQVDREGEQFF.

The gene calls are TRBV7-5 and TRBJ2-2; the D segment call TRBD2 is taken from the table without a DNA check. TRBV7-5 is a pseudogene segment. The CDR3 runs to 20 residues. The CDR3 reads CVRSSRAGPGGGRINGELFF. The CDR3 nucleotides read TGTGTCAGAAGCTCTAGAGCCGGGCCCGGAGGCGGTCGAATTAACGGGGAGCTGTTTTTT.

V gene TRBV27 combines with J gene TRBJ1-2; unclear D gene. Germline V lookup: CDR1 MNHEY, CDR2 SMNVEV (reference sequence). V lost 3 bases and J lost 5, with 10 bases in between. The CDR3 is 13 amino acids. The CDR3 sequence: CASSLNSRYGYTF. In nucleotides, the CDR3 is TGTGCCAGCAGTTTGAACAGTCGATATGGCTACACCTTC.

A few counts support this clone. This chain uses TRBV14 with TRBJ1-6; D possibly corresponds to TRBD1 (6 bases). Germline V gives CDR1 SGHDN, CDR2 FVKESK. The CDR3 covers 16 residues. V lost 2 bases and J 0 bases, leaving 8 bases between the germline ends. CDR3 region: CASSQRTDSYNSPLHF. The CDR3 nucleotides read TGTGCCAGCAGCCAAAGGACAGACTCCTATAATTCACCCCTCCACTTT. The full variable domain, completed using reference TRBV14 and TRBJ1-6, is EAGVTQFPSHSVIEKGQTVTLRCDPISGHDNLYWYRRVMGKEIKFLLHFVKESKQDESGMPNNRFLAERTGGTYSTLKVQPAELEDSGVYFCASSQRTDSYNSPLHFGNGTRLTVT.

The rearrangement joins TRBV20-1 to TRBJ2-7, with 9 bases fitting TRBD1. J was trimmed by 7 bases and V by 3 bases; bases with no gene match: 16. Germline V gives CDR1 DFQATT, CDR2 SNEGSKA (reference sequence). The length of the CDR3 is 16 residues. CDR3 nucleotide sequence: TGCAGTGCTAGTCTGGGCTCGACAGGGGGGAATCGAGAGCAGTACTTC. The encoded protein is CSASLGSTGGNREQYF.

The rearrangement uses TRBV10-1 and TRBJ2-3; 7 positions match TRBD1. Germline CDR1 is WNHNN and CDR2 is SYGVQD (reference sequence). The junction had 4 bases not matched to a gene; V was cut back by 8 bases and J by 2 bases. This CDR3 is 13 amino acids long. Here the CDR3 DNA reads TGCGCCAGCGGGACAGAATACACAGATACGCAGTATTTT. Translation gives CASGTEYTDTQYF.

V gene TRBV19 combines with J gene TRBJ1-5; D possibly corresponds to TRBD1 (5 bases). The ends were cut back, 7 bases at V and 2 bases at J, with 18 bases in the middle. Germline V CDR1 and CDR2: LNHDA, SQIVND (reference sequence). There are 16 residues in the CDR3. The CDR3 sequence is CASTPPGVVGNQPQHF. The CDR3 bases are TGTGCCAGTACCCCCCCGGGGGTAGTCGGCAATCAGCCCCAGCATTTT.

This clone showed up just a few times. The chain recombines TRBV19 with TRBJ1-3, with D possibly matching TRBD1 (6 bases). Per the germline V gene, CDR1 is LNHDA and CDR2 is SQIVND (reference sequence). V dropped 3 bases and J dropped 2 bases, with 17 bases sitting between them. CDR3 length: 17 amino acids. The CDR3 nucleotides read TGTGCCAGTAGTATCCGGGGACAATTTCAACCTGGAAACACCATATATTTT. Protein product: CASSIRGQFQPGNTIYF.